The 6 T cell receptor beta chains below all came from one sample that was sequenced in a study of blood T cell repertoires in COVID-19. Clones were sequenced by immunoSEQ multiplex PCR, and TCRdb holds only the in-frame ones, with some missing. The sample lists some 87,000 clones; about four fifths were seen once. Material: peripheral blood. These TCRs come from a human donor in a cohort sampled during active COVID-19.

This clone was counted only a few times. The chain couples TRBV5-5 to TRBJ1-5; TRBD1 matches at 9 bases. Germline CDR1 and CDR2: SGHKS and YYEKEE (reference sequence). The CDR3 runs 17 residues. V lost 3 bases and J lost 6; bases outside the gene matches: 13. The chain's CDR3 is CASSSFLGTGISQPQHF. The CDR3 DNA reads TGTGCCAGCAGCTCTTTTTTAGGGACAGGGATCAGTCAGCCCCAGCATTTT. The full variable domain, its missing parts supplied by reference TRBV5-5 and TRBJ1-5, is DAGVTQSPTHLIKTRGQQVTLRCSPISGHKSVSWYQQVLGQGPQFIFQYYEKEERGRGNFPDRFSARQFPNYSSELNVNALLLGDSALYLCASSSFLGTGISQPQHFGDGTRLSIL.

This clone appeared once. The V gene is TRBV2, the J gene TRBJ2-1; TRBD2 agrees at 7 bases. This CDR3 is built from 14 residues. With 2 bases clipped from V and 6 bases from J, the junction kept 4 bases outside the gene matches. CDR1 is SNHLY, CDR2 FYNNEI, per germline. CDR3 region: CASSEWGGVNEQFF. The CDR3 nucleotides are TGTGCCAGCAGTGAATGGGGAGGGGTCAATGAGCAGTTCTTC.

This chain joins TRBV20-1 and TRBJ2-7, with D perhaps matching TRBD2 (6 bases). V was shortened by 3 bases and J by 6 bases, with 9 bases between the two germline ends. CDR1 is DFQATT and CDR2 is SNEGSKA in the germline V gene (reference sequence). There are 11 residues in the CDR3. CDR3 sequence: CSARRGGEQYV. For the CDR3, the DNA is TGCAGTGCTAGGCGGGGCGGCGAGCAGTACGTC.

The sample holds a few counts of this clone. Lacking the conserved final phenylalanine or tryptophan, this CDR3 likely reflects a read error. The limits of the CDR3 on the DNA are not certain, so only TCRdb's listed CDR3 is given. The chain recombines TRBV23-1 with TRBJ1-3. TRBV23-1 is treated as an ORF (open reading frame) with a function not yet certain. The CDR3 contains 10 residues when both ends are counted. CDR3 loop: CACRADERDI.

V is TRBV6-6 and J is TRBJ1-2; the match to TRBD1 covers 7 bases. The CDR3 contains 17 residues. The V gene's germline CDR1 is MNHNY and CDR2 SVGAGI (reference sequence). J lost 2 bases, V lost 5 bases, and 14 bases had no gene match. Here the CDR3 reads CASSPSQGTERNYGYTF. CDR3 DNA sequence: TGTGCCAGCAGTCCCTCCCAAGGGACAGAAAGGAACTATGGCTACACCTTC.

The table lists this clone with a count of one. The V gene is TRBV3-1 (or the pseudogene TRBV3-2), the J gene TRBJ1-2; TRBD1 agrees at 10 bases. The CDR3 extends over 16 amino acids. Trimming at V came to 0 bases and at J to 4 bases, leaving 5 bases not matched to a gene. The germline CDR1 and CDR2 sequences are LGHDT and YNNKEL (reference sequence). CDR3 nucleotide sequence: TGTGCCAGCAGCCAAGATGAGACAGGGGGCATCTATGGCTACACCTTC. It translates to CASSQDETGGIYGYTF.